The entry below describes one TCR beta chain. This entry belongs to a study of T-cell reconstitution after alpha-beta-depleted transplantation in children. Germline assignment: CDR1 SGHDT and CDR2 YYEEEE. The CDR3 length is 18 residues. J lost 4 bases, V lost 4 bases, and 11 bases had no gene match. Using unique molecular identifiers, the investigators prepared the TCRbeta library. TCRdb reanalysed the PCR reads using MiXCR and keeps one entry per CDR3 protein. The sample shows 750,000 to 950,000 distinct CDR3 sequences, 15% to 20% of them seen only once. Source: PBMCs, mostly from graft donor cells, taken 360 days after TCRalphabeta/CD19-depleted stem cell transplant. This receptor was obtained from a male patient younger than 18 who had a stem cell transplant for acute lymphoblastic leukemia, so the T cells may come from the graft donor. The genes are TRBV5-6 and TRBJ2-7; 16 nucleotides agree with TRBD2. Here the CDR3 reads CASSLPGTSGRARYEQYF. The CDR3 DNA reads as TGTGCCAGCAGCCTGCCCGGGACTAGCGGGAGGGCCCGGTACGAGCAGTACTTC.